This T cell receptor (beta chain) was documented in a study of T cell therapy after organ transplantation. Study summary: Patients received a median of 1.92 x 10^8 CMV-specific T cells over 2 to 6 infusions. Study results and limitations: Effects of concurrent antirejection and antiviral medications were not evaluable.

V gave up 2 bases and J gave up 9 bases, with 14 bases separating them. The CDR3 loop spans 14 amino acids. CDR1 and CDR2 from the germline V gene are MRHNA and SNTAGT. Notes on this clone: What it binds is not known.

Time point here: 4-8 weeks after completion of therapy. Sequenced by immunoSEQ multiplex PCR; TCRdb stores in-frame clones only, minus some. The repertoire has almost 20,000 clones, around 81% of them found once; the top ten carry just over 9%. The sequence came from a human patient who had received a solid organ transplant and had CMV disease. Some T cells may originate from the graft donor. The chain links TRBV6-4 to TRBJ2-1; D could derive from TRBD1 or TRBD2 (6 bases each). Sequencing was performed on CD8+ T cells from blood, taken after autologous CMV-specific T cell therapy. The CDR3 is CASSDGLEGGEQFF. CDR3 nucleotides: TGTGCCAGCAGTGACGGGCTAGAGGGGGGTGAGCAGTTCTTC.